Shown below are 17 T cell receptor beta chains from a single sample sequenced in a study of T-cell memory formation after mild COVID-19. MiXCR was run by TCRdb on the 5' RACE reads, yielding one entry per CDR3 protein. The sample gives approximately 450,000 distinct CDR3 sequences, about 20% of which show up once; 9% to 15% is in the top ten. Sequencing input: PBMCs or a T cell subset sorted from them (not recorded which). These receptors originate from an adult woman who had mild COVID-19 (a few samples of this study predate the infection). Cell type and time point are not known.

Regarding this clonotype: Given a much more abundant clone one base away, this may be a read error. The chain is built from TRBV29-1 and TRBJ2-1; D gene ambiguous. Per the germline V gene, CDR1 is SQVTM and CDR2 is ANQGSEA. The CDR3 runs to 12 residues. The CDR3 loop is CSISLLGYEQLF. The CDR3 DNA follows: TGCAGCATTTCCTTGTTAGGGTATGAGCAGTTATTC.

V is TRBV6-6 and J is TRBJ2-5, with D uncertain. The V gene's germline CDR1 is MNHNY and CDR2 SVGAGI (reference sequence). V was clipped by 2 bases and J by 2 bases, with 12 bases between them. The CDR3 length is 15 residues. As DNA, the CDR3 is TGTGCCAGCAGTTACCCGGCGGCTAAGCAAGAGACCCAGTACTTC. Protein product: CASSYPAAKQETQYF.

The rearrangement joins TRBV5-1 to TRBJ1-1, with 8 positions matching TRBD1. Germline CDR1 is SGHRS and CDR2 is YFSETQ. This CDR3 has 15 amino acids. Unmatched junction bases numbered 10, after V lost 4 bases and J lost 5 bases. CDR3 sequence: CASSRRGQGGTEAFF. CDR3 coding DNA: TGCGCCAGCAGCCGGCGAGGACAGGGTGGGACTGAAGCTTTCTTT.

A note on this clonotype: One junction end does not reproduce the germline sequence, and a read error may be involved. DNA for the CDR3: TGTGTCAGCAGTTACGTGGCGGGGGGGCCCAGAGATACGCAGTATTTT. Protein: CVSSYVAGGPRDTQYF. The chain links TRBV6-5 to TRBJ2-3; 9 nucleotides align to TRBD2. The germline gives CDR1 MNHEY, CDR2 SVGAGI. There are 16 residues in the CDR3.

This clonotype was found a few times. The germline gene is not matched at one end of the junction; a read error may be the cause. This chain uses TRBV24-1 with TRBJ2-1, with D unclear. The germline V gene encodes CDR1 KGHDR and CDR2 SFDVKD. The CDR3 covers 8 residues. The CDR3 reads CATSKKLF. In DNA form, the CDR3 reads TGTGCCACCAGTAAAAAGCTCTTC.

The CDR3 DNA follows: TGTGCCAGCAGTCCAATAGCGGGGGGCCGAGAGACCCAGTACTTC. It specifies CASSPIAGGRETQYF. The chain joins TRBV12-3 or TRBV12-4 to TRBJ2-5; 10 positions match TRBD2. The CDR3 is 15 residues long. J gave up 4 bases and V 5 bases, and 7 bases lay outside the gene matches.

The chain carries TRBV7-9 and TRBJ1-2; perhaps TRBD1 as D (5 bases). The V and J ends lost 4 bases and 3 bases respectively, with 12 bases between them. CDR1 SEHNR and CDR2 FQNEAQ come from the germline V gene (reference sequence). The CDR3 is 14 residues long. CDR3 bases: TGTGCCAGCAGCTACGGAGACAGCCACTATGGCTACACCTTC. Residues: CASSYGDSHYGYTF.

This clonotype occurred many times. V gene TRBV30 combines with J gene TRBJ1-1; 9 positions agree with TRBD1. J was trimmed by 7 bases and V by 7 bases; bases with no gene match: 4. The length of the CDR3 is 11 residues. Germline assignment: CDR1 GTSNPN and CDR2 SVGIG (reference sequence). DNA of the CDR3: TGTGCCTCACGACAGGGGGGTGAAGCTTTCTTT. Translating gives CASRQGGEAFF.

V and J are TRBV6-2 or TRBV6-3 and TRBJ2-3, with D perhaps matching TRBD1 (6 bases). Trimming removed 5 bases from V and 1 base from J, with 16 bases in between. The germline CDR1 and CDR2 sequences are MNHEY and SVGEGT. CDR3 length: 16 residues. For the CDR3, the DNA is TGTGCCAGCAGTACAGGGACATTTTCTCGCACAGATACGCAGTATTTT. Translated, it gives CASSTGTFSRTDTQYF.

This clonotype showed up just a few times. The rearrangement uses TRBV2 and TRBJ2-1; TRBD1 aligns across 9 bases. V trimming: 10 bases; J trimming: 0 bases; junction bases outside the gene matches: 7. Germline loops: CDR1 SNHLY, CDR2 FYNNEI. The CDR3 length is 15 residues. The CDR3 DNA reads TGTGCCACTGGGACAGGGCTAAACTCCTACAATGAGCAGTTCTTC. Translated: CATGTGLNSYNEQFF.

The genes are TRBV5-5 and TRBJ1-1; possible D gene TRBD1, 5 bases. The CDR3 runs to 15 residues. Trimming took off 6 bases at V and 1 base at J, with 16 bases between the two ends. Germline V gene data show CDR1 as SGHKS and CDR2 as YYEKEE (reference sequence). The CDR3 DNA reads TGTGCCAGCACCGGGTACGGGACGGGGAACACTGAAGCTTTCTTT. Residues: CASTGYGTGNTEAFF.

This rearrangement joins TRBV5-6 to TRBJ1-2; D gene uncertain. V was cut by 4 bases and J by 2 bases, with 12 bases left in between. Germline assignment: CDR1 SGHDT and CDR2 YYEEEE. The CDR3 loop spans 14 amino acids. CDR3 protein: CASSPGIGNYGYTF. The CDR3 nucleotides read TGTGCCAGCAGCCCCGGGATCGGCAACTATGGCTACACCTTC.

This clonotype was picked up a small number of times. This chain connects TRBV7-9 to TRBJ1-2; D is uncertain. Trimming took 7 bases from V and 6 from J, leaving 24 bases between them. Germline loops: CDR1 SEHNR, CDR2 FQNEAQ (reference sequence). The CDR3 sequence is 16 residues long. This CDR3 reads CASTSTHGGSLNGYTF. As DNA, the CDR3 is TGTGCCAGCACCTCGACCCATGGCGGTTCCCTCAATGGCTACACCTTC. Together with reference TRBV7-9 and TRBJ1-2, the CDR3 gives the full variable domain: DTGVSQNPRHKITKRGQNVTFRCDPISEHNRLYWYRQTLGQGPEFLTYFQNEAQLEKSRLLSDRFSAERPKGSFSTLEIQRTEQGDSAMYLCASTSTHGGSLNGYTFGSGTRLTVV.

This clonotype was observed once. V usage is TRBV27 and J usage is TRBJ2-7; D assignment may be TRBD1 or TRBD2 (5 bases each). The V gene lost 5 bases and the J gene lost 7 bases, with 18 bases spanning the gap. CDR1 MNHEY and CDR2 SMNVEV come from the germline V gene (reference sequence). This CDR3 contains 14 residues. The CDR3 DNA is TGTGCCAGCAGTCTCGGGACCAGGGCATGGGAGCAGTACTTC. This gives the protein CASSLGTRAWEQYF.

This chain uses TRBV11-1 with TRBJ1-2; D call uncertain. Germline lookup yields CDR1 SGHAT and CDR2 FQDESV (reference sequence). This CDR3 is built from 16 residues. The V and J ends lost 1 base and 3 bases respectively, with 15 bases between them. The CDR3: CASSLVPTEEDYGYTF. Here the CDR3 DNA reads TGTGCCAGCAGCTTAGTACCCACGGAGGAAGACTATGGCTACACCTTC.

CDR3 loop: CATSDPGQGTYEQYF. The CDR3 DNA follows: TGTGCCACCAGTGATCCTGGACAGGGGACCTACGAGCAGTACTTC. The chain links TRBV24-1 to TRBJ2-7, with 9 bases lining up with TRBD1. Germline V gives CDR1 KGHDR, CDR2 SFDVKD. V shed 3 bases and J 2 bases; nucleotides not matched to a gene: 4. This CDR3 comprises 15 residues.

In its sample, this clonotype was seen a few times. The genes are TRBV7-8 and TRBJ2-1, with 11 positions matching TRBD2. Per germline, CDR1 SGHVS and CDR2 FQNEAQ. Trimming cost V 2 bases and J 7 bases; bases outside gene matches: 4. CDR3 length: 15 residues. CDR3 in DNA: TGTGCCAGCAGCTTATGGCTAGCGGGGGGAAATGAGCAGTTCTTC. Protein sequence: CASSLWLAGGNEQFF.